This T cell receptor beta chain was documented in a study of T cell responses to AZD1222 COVID-19 vaccine (dated by TCRdb to the early 2020s). Describing the broader study: TCR sequencing was performed for roughly 240 trial participants, of whom around 200 were given two doses of AZD1222 and approximately 26 were given two doses of MenACWY control vaccine. Trial participants were enrolled by age into 18-55, 56-69 and 70-plus year subgroups, with approximately 150, 28 and 58 TCR-sequenced participants respectively.

Of note for this clone: No antigen is known for it. Base qualities are not provided; no much larger clone lies one nucleotide away.

Study-wide conclusions, independent of this receptor: In the small 56-69-year group, the increase in depth fell short of significance, most likely because of low power. Reportedly, almost half of the unique spike-specific TCRs recognized epitopes lying outside the regions that are mutated in the B.1.351 and B.1.1.7 variants. Participants were mostly white British, with more females than males. The authors suggested clonal diversity may have been underestimated. After two AZD1222 doses, spike-specific TCR breadth and depth were significantly higher than at day 0 and than in MenACWY recipients. CD4 TCRs associated with the vaccine covered the entire spike protein, and the dominant responses were in regions 160-218 and 743-854. Only five or six AZD1222 recipients were SARS-CoV-2 seropositive at baseline, limiting conclusions about previously exposed vaccinees. Because no samples from the day 14 peak response were available, repertoires could be characterized only after the peak T cell response.

The CDR3 contains 16 residues, cysteine and phenylalanine counted. The only DNA kept is the CDR3, 48 bases in frame from the first base. The germline V gene encodes CDR1 LNHNV and CDR2 YYDKDF (reference sequence). V loses 0 bases, J loses 7 bases, and the germline ends lie 16 bases apart. The CDR3 regions of human TCRbeta chains were analyzed by immunosequencing. The study's own analysis went as follows. TCRs in the repertoires were matched against a reference library of SARS-CoV-2-specific TCRs that had been generated with the MIRA antigen-specificity platform. Breadth was defined as the fraction of unique TCRs that were SARS-CoV-2-associated, and depth was defined as the fraction of total T cells that were SARS-CoV-2-associated. Using the MIRA data, every spike-specific TCR was mapped to the spike region that the TCR reacted to and assigned to either a CD4 or a CD8 class. Log10-transformed breadth and depth values were compared by one-way ANOVA with Sidak's multiple comparisons tests. TCRdb holds this immuneACCESS table with in-frame rearrangements only. Some clones are missing; in checked studies, unresolved V genes explain under half, and the rest has no known cause. V and J calls and clone size are those listed in that table; D and trimming were worked out from the DNA. The sample includes 180,000 or so clones, with around 90% observed a single time. Together, the top ten hold 1% to 1.5% of the sample.

The time point label, as the study defines it: about 28 days (+/-7) after the second vaccine dose. AZD1222 recipients with second doses at about 4 weeks or about 12 weeks were pooled, because spike-specific TCR depth and breadth did not differ between schedules. The vaccinee samples were drawn from two UK trials, COV001 and COV002, one of which was a single-blind randomized controlled phase 2/3 trial testing AZD1222 (ChAdOx1 nCoV-19) in healthy adults. For TCRbeta chain sequencing, PBMC samples from trial participants were taken at day 0 and at day 28 after the second dose. The sequence came from an adult who received the AZD1222 COVID-19 vaccine. The sequence links TRBV15 to TRBJ1-5; the D gene is possibly TRBD1, with 5 bases matching. Material: peripheral blood, obtained 28 days after the second AZD1222 dose. At the DNA level, the sequence is TGTGCCACCAGCAGAGATTGGCGTGAAAGGGGCCAGCCCCAGCATTTT. It is translated as CATSRDWRERGQPQHF. When the CDR3 is completed using the reference TRBV15 and TRBJ1-5 genes on either side, the full variable domain is DAMVIQNPRYQVTQFGKPVTLSCSQTLNHNVMYWYQQKSSQAPKLLFHYYDKDFNNEADTPDNFQSRRPNTSFCFLDIRSPGLGDTAMYLCATSRDWRERGQPQHFGDGTRLSIL.